The 10 T cell receptor beta chains below all came from one sample that was sequenced in a study of blood T cell repertoires in COVID-19. Assay: immunoSEQ multiplex PCR; the TCRdb copy retains only in-frame clones and omits some. In the table there are roughly 270,000 clones, 88% of which are singletons. The sample consisted of peripheral blood. The origin of the receptors is a man aged 18 to 29 with active or convalescent COVID-19.

The gene calls are TRBV2 and TRBJ2-6; the match to TRBD2 covers 15 bases. Germline V gene lookup returns CDR1 SNHLY and CDR2 FYNNEI. CDR3 length: 18 amino acids. J lost 0 bases, V lost 7 bases, and 4 bases had no gene match. DNA of the CDR3: TGTGCCAGCAAAGGACTAGCGGGGGGGCCCTCTGGGGCCAACGTCCTGACTTTC. Translating gives CASKGLAGGPSGANVLTF.

The chain employs TRBV4-3 and TRBJ2-5; the D gene is possibly TRBD1 (5 bases). V was trimmed by 1 base and J by 2 bases, leaving 11 bases between them. The CDR3 covers 15 residues. From germline, CDR1 is LGHNA and CDR2 YSLEER. Written as DNA, the CDR3 is TGCGCCAGCAGCCAAGGTCAGGGATCTCAAGAGACCCAGTACTTC. The encoded protein is CASSQGQGSQETQYF.

This chain links TRBV7-2 with TRBJ2-3; D remains unclear. The CDR3 has 16 amino acids. The germline V gene has CDR1 SGHTA and CDR2 FQGNSA. V was clipped by 5 bases and J by 0 bases, with 15 bases between them. Here the CDR3 DNA reads TGTGCCAGCAGCCACACAAGATTTGCTAGCACAGATACGCAGTATTTT. It codes for CASSHTRFASTDTQYF. Drawing the rest from reference TRBV7-2 and TRBJ2-3, the complete variable domain is GAGVSQSPSNKVTEKGKDVELRCDPISGHTALYWYRQSLGQGLEFLIYFQGNSAPDKSGLPSDRFSAERTGGSVSTLTIQRTQQEDSAVYLCASSHTRFASTDTQYFGPGTRLTVL.

The rearrangement uses TRBV10-3 and TRBJ1-1, with D perhaps matching TRBD1 (6 bases). The CDR3 totals 18 residues. The V gene's germline CDR1 is ENHRY and CDR2 SYGVKD. Trimming pared 6 bases from V and 4 bases from J, leaving 27 bases between. The CDR3 DNA reads as TGTGCCATCAGGTCGGTCCCCCATTCCAGGGGAGAGGCCACTGAAGCTTTCTTT. Translating it yields CAIRSVPHSRGEATEAFF.

The V and J genes are TRBV9 and TRBJ2-7; TRBD1 might be the D (6 bases). This CDR3 comprises 15 residues. In germline, CDR1 is SGDLS, CDR2 YYNGEE. With 4 bases removed from V and 0 bases from J, the gap between germline ends came to 14 bases. The CDR3 coding sequence is TGTGCCAGCAGCCCAGTCGGACAGAGCTCCTACGAGCAGTACTTC. Its protein product is CASSPVGQSSYEQYF.

This chain links TRBV5-6 with TRBJ1-2; unclear D gene. V was trimmed by 4 bases and J by 4 bases, leaving 11 bases between them. The CDR3 is 13 amino acids. In germline, CDR1 is SGHDT, CDR2 YYEEEE. DNA for the CDR3: TGTGCCAGCAGCCACGGGGATACCTATGGCTACACCTTC. Translated, it gives CASSHGDTYGYTF.

J is TRBJ1-2 and V is TRBV27; D unresolved. This CDR3 region has 13 residues. Germline values: CDR1 MNHEY, CDR2 SMNVEV (reference sequence). The V gene lost 6 bases and the J gene lost 2 bases, with 10 bases spanning the gap. Here the CDR3 DNA reads TGTGCCAGCAGCTCTGCGGGGAACTATGGCTACACCTTC. As protein: CASSSAGNYGYTF.

The rearrangement links TRBV3-1 (or the pseudogene TRBV3-2) to TRBJ1-5, with D perhaps TRBD1 (5 bases). There are 14 residues in the CDR3. V dropped 1 base and J dropped 6 bases, with 10 bases sitting between them. Germline assignment: CDR1 LGHDT and CDR2 YNNKEL (reference sequence). CDR3 residues: CASSQVAGGQPQHF. The CDR3 DNA follows: TGTGCCAGCAGCCAAGTCGCCGGGGGTCAGCCCCAGCATTTT.

This clone is a singleton in its sample. This sequence joins TRBV2 and TRBJ2-3, with D possibly matching TRBD2 (6 bases). V was pared by 0 bases and J by 5 bases, with 15 bases between. Germline V gene sequence: CDR1 SNHLY, CDR2 FYNNEI. This CDR3 spans 16 amino acids. The CDR3 DNA reads as TGTGCCAGCAGTGAAGCAGCGGACTATCTATTAGATACGCAGTATTTT. This encodes CASSEAADYLLDTQYF.

The chain recombines TRBV19 with TRBJ2-7, with 7 bases identical to TRBD1. The CDR3 extends over 14 amino acids. CDR1 and CDR2 from the germline V gene are LNHDA and SQIVND (reference sequence). V lost 5 bases and J lost 13; bases outside the gene matches: 17. The CDR3 region is CASSDEGAAQEIYF. The CDR3 DNA reads as TGTGCCAGTAGTGACGAGGGGGCAGCCCAAGAAATATACTTC.